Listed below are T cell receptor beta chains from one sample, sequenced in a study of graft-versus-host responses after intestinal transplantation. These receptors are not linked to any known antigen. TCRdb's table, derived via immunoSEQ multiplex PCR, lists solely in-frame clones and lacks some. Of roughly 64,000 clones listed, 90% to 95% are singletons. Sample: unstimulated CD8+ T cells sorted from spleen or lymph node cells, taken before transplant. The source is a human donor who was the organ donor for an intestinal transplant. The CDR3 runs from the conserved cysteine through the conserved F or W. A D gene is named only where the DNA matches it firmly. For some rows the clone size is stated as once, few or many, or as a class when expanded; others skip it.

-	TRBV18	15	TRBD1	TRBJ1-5	TGTGCCAGCTCACCAAACAGGGGGCAAGGTCAGCCCCAGCATTTT	CASSPNRGQGQPQHF
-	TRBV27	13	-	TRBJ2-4	TGTGCCAGCAGTTACAGGACGGCGAACATTCAGTACTTC	CASSYRTANIQYF
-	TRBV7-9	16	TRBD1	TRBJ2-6	TGTGCCAGCAGTATTACAGGGGGCTCTGGGGCCAACGTCCTGACTTTC	CASSITGGSGANVLTF
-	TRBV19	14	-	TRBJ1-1	TGTGCCAGTAGTATAGAAGAGGGGAACACTGAAGCTTTCTTT	CASSIEEGNTEAFF
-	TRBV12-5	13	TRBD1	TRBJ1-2	TGTGCTAGTGGCCCCGGACAGGGCAGGGGCTACACCTTC	CASGPGQGRGYTF
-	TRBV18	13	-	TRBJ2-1	TGTGTCAGCTCACGATCCGGGAACAATGAGCAGTTCTTC	CVSSRSGNNEQFF
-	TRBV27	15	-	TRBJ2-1	TGTGCCAGCAGTTTAGGAGGCCTCTCCTACAATGAGCAGTTCTTC	CASSLGGLSYNEQFF
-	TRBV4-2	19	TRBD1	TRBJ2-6	TGTGCCAGCAGCCAATTACCGGGACAGGGGGCGTCAGGGGCCAACGTCCTGACTTTC	CASSQLPGQGASGANVLTF
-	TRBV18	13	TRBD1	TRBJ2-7	TGTGCCAGCTCACTTGGACAGGGCTACGAGCAGTACTTC	CASSLGQGYEQYF
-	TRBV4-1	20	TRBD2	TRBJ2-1	TGCGCCAGCAGCCCAACGGGTGGCTTTGAGACTAGCGGGAGGGCCTATGAGCAGTTCTTC	CASSPTGGFETSGRAYEQFF
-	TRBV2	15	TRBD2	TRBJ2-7	TGTGCCAGCAGAGGGGGACTAGCGAAAATCTACGAGCAGTACTTC	CASRGGLAKIYEQYF
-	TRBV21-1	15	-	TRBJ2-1	TGTGCCAGCAGCAGGAGGGTTCCGTCCTACAATGAGCAGTTCTTC	CASSRRVPSYNEQFF
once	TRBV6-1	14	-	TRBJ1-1	TGTGCCAGCAGTGTACGGGAAATGAACACTGAAGCTTTCTTT	CASSVREMNTEAFF